The T cell receptor (beta chain) under discussion was sequenced for a study of OX40 agonist ivuxolimab in advanced cancers. On the study more broadly: While on treatment, patients had intravenous ivuxolimab at 0.01 to 10 mg/kg every 2 weeks.

Comment on this clone: Its antigen is not known.

V trimming: 5 bases; J trimming: 2 bases; junction bases outside the gene matches: 3. Germline V gene data show CDR1 as MNHEY and CDR2 as SMNVEV (reference sequence). The CDR3 is made up of 14 amino acids. Sequenced by immunoSEQ multiplex PCR; TCRdb stores in-frame clones only, minus some. The data hold about 34,000 clones, with around 80% observed a single time. At cycle 4 day 1, cycle 7 day 1, and baseline, blood was sampled. Study observations and caveats: Low normalized T-cell clonal expansion also characterized some of the nonresponders. At 0.1 to 3.0 mg/kg and by week 6, clonal expansion occurred in CD4+ and CD8+ blood T cells.

This material consisted of CD4+ or CD8+ T cells sorted from blood, taken in a trial of the OX40 agonist ivuxolimab. The TCR was taken from an adult with an advanced solid tumor such as melanoma, head and neck, liver or kidney cancer. The V gene is TRBV27, the J gene TRBJ2-1, with TRBD1 matching over 7 bases. The CDR3 loop reads CASSVDRAYNEQFF. The DNA of the CDR3 is TGTGCCAGCAGTGTTGACAGGGCCTACAATGAGCAGTTCTTC.